These 30 T cell receptor beta chains originate from one sample sequenced in a study of T cells after yellow fever vaccination. MiXCR, applied by TCRdb to the 5' RACE reads, yields one record per CDR3 protein. The sample shows roughly 6,100 distinct CDR3 sequences, approximately 5.9% of them seen only once. Sequences were derived from PBMCs, either bulk or a sorted T-cell subset (CD4+, CD8+, memory, or dextramer-sorted; not recorded which), sampled about 2 weeks after the first yellow fever vaccination. These receptors were collected from a man between 18 and 29 years old who received the YFV17D yellow fever vaccine.

This clonotype occurred many times. V is TRBV12-3 or TRBV12-4 and J is TRBJ1-2; D unresolved. V was cut by 3 bases and J by 8 bases, with 13 bases left in between. The CDR3 contains 13 residues. The CDR3, as DNA: TGTGCCAGCAGTTTTAACAGCTTGAGGGGCTACACCTTC. It translates to CASSFNSLRGYTF.

This clonotype showed up many times. This sequence joins TRBV20-1 and TRBJ2-1; 10 bases are shared with TRBD1. V trimming: 1 base; J trimming: 0 bases; junction bases outside the gene matches: 0. The CDR3 runs to 15 residues. Germline-derived CDR1 and CDR2 are DFQATT and SNEGSKA (reference sequence). CDR3 DNA sequence: TGCAGTGCTAGAGGGACAGGGGGCTCCTACAATGAGCAGTTCTTC. Its translation is CSARGTGGSYNEQFF.

This clonotype came up a few times. A much larger clone sits a single nucleotide away, making a read error possible. The chain has TRBV12-3 or TRBV12-4 and TRBJ2-2, with TRBD1 identical over 7 bases. This CDR3 spans 14 amino acids. J lost 9 bases, V lost 8 bases, and 12 bases had no gene match. CDR3 residues: CASASGTAFRELFF. CDR3 bases: TGTGCCAGCGCGTCCGGGACAGCCTTTCGGGAGCTGTTTTTT.

This clonotype was picked up many times. The chain combines TRBV20-1 with TRBJ1-5; D may be TRBD1 (5 bases). The V gene lost 0 bases and the J gene lost 9 bases, with 15 bases spanning the gap. This CDR3 is 14 amino acids long. Germline CDR1 reads DFQATT; CDR2 reads SNEGSKA (reference sequence). CDR3 nucleotides: TGCAGTGCTAGAGATCCGAGGGACTCGGGGCCCCAGCATTTT. Its protein product is CSARDPRDSGPQHF.

This clonotype was seen repeatedly, ten times or more. This sequence joins TRBV11-2 and TRBJ2-1; 8 nucleotides match TRBD2. Looked up from germline, CDR1 is SGHAT and CDR2 is FQNNGV. V shed 4 bases and J 5 bases; nucleotides not matched to a gene: 13. The length of the CDR3 is 17 residues. DNA for the CDR3: TGTGCCAGCAGCTCCCCTCTGAGCGGGGGATTCGACAATGAGCAGTTCTTC. Its translation is CASSSPLSGGFDNEQFF.

Ten or more counts support this clonotype. The J gene is TRBJ1-1, the V gene TRBV10-3; D uncertain. The CDR3 sequence is 15 residues long. CDR1 is ENHRY, CDR2 SYGVKD, per germline. Trimming removed 0 bases at V and 7 bases at J, with 15 bases between. The CDR3 here is CAISESGEGDSEAFF. CDR3 nucleotide sequence: TGTGCCATCAGTGAGTCAGGAGAGGGAGATAGTGAAGCTTTCTTT.

This clonotype was seen ten or more times. The V and J genes are TRBV27 and TRBJ1-2, with 9 bases matching TRBD1. This CDR3 region has 14 residues. The germline V gene encodes CDR1 MNHEY and CDR2 SMNVEV (reference sequence). The trim removed 4 bases at V and 4 bases at J, leaving 4 bases unmatched. The CDR3 coding sequence is TGTGCCAGCAGTTCGGACAGGGGATTCTATGGCTACACCTTC. Protein: CASSSDRGFYGYTF.

In nucleotides, the CDR3 is TGTGCCAGCAGCTTAAGTCCCGACAGCGTTGAAGCTTTCTTT. Translated: CASSLSPDSVEAFF. The chain employs TRBV7-2 and TRBJ1-1; possibly TRBD1 for D (5 bases). The germline V gene has CDR1 SGHTA and CDR2 FQGNSA. V was trimmed by 2 bases and J by 7 bases, leaving 14 bases between them. The CDR3 covers 14 residues.

This clonotype was recorded at least ten times. The chain couples TRBV6-2 or TRBV6-3 to TRBJ2-5; tentative D call: TRBD2 (5 bases). Trimming shortened V by 6 bases and J by 1 base, and 24 bases separated the two germline ends. The CDR3 loop spans 18 amino acids. CDR1 is MNHEY and CDR2 is SVGEGT in the germline V gene. CDR3 DNA: TGTGCCAGCAGCCTTCGGACTGGAAAGCTCCGGGGCCAAGAGACCCAGTACTTC. Translated, it gives CASSLRTGKLRGQETQYF.

There are a few counts of this clonotype. The V gene is TRBV28, the J gene TRBJ2-1; D is ambiguous. CDR3 length: 14 amino acids. V dropped 8 bases and J dropped 6 bases, with 17 bases sitting between them. The germline gives CDR1 MDHEN, CDR2 SYDVKM. This CDR3 reads CASGPGLRCNEQFF. The CDR3 DNA reads TGTGCCAGCGGCCCCGGGCTCCGGTGCAATGAGCAGTTCTTC.

This clonotype was found many times. The chain uses TRBV6-1 and TRBJ1-3; D is unresolved. Deletions cut 5 bases from V and 7 bases from J, with 15 bases between. The length of the CDR3 is 14 residues. CDR1 is MNHNS, CDR2 SASEGT, per germline. The CDR3 reads CASSKDLKKNTIYF. The CDR3, as DNA: TGTGCCAGCAGTAAGGACCTAAAGAAGAACACCATATATTTT.

This clonotype appeared many times. The chain combines TRBV5-4 with TRBJ2-7; TRBD1 matches 10 bases. The CDR3 sequence is 16 residues long. From germline, CDR1 is SGHNT and CDR2 YYREEE (reference sequence). V shed 4 bases and J 3 bases; nucleotides not matched to a gene: 10. For the CDR3, the DNA is TGTGCCAGCAGCCTCAAGGGACAGGGGTTCTTCTACGAGCAGTACTTC. Its protein product is CASSLKGQGFFYEQYF.

Ten or more counts support this clonotype. The V and J genes are TRBV12-3 or TRBV12-4 and TRBJ2-7; TRBD2 matches at 8 bases. This CDR3 comprises 14 residues. Trimming cost V 6 bases and J 0 bases; bases outside gene matches: 4. This CDR3 reads CASRRGGSSYEQYF. DNA for the CDR3: TGTGCCAGCAGACGGGGGGGAAGCTCCTACGAGCAGTACTTC.

This clonotype was found many times. The chain has TRBV5-1 and TRBJ2-5, with unresolved D. This CDR3 spans 15 amino acids. From germline, CDR1 is SGHRS and CDR2 YFSETQ. Between the trimmed V and J ends, which lost 2 bases and 4 bases, there was a span of 15 bases. The CDR3 here is CASSFGSLRRETQYF. The CDR3 coding sequence is TGCGCCAGCAGCTTCGGCAGCTTACGGCGAGAGACCCAGTACTTC.

This clonotype was counted many times. V is TRBV20-1 and J is TRBJ2-3; D is possibly TRBD1 (5 bases). The CDR3 is made up of 13 amino acids. V was trimmed by 1 base and J by 7 bases, leaving 12 bases between them. Germline assignment: CDR1 DFQATT and CDR2 SNEGSKA (reference sequence). In nucleotides, the CDR3 is TGCAGTGCTAGAGTCCAGGGCCAATATACGCAGTATTTT. This translates into CSARVQGQYTQYF.

This clonotype was picked up many times. This chain links TRBV7-6 with TRBJ2-7; D tentatively fits TRBD1 or TRBD2 (5 bases each). Germline V CDR1 and CDR2: SGHVS, FNYEAQ. Trimming pared 5 bases from V and 4 bases from J, leaving 21 bases between. CDR3 length: 16 amino acids. CDR3 sequence (DNA): TGTGCCAGCAGCCCTGGGACGGTCTTTAGGGCTTACGAGCAGTACGTC. Translated, it gives CASSPGTVFRAYEQYV.

This clonotype was detected ten times or more. This sequence joins TRBV6-5 and TRBJ2-1, with unresolved D. The CDR3 contains 15 residues. V gave up 0 bases and J gave up 7 bases, with 13 bases separating them. Germline lookup yields CDR1 MNHEY and CDR2 SVGAGI. The CDR3 sequence is CASSYSWAWINEQFF. In DNA form, the CDR3 reads TGTGCCAGCAGTTACTCGTGGGCCTGGATTAATGAGCAGTTCTTC.

This clonotype was picked up many times. V usage is TRBV3-1 and J usage is TRBJ1-2; 10 bases fit TRBD1. CDR1 and CDR2 (germline): LGHDT, YNNKEL (reference sequence). The CDR3 sequence is 16 residues long. V was clipped by 2 bases and J by 4 bases; unmatched bases: 7. The CDR3 loop reads CASSQSPDRGFYGYTF. In nucleotides, the CDR3 is TGTGCCAGCAGCCAAAGCCCGGACAGGGGGTTCTATGGCTACACCTTC.

This clonotype appeared many times. This chain links TRBV9 with TRBJ1-6; no reliable D call. Germline assignment: CDR1 SGDLS and CDR2 YYNGEE. V shed 3 bases and J shed 9 bases, with 7 bases lying between them. The CDR3 is 12 amino acids. The DNA for the CDR3 is TGTGCCAGCAGCGAAAGCGGTTCACCCCTCCACTTT. This codes for CASSESGSPLHF.

The V call is TRBV27, the J call TRBJ2-7; tentatively, D is TRBD2 (6 bases). The CDR3 is 15 amino acids. Deletions cut 5 bases from V and 6 bases from J, with 20 bases between. Germline V gene data show CDR1 as MNHEY and CDR2 as SMNVEV (reference sequence). CDR3 sequence: CASSLAGPFDSEQYV. The CDR3 nucleotides read TGTGCCAGCAGTCTCGCGGGACCCTTCGATTCCGAGCAGTACGTC.

The chain has TRBV29-1 and TRBJ2-5, with 13 bases identical to TRBD2. The germline V gene has CDR1 SQVTM and CDR2 ANQGSEA. V shed 7 bases and J 5 bases; nucleotides not matched to a gene: 7. CDR3 size: 14 residues. CDR3 sequence reads: CSATSTSGGETQYF. The CDR3 nucleotides are TGCAGCGCGACCTCGACTAGCGGGGGGGAGACCCAGTACTTC.

V is TRBV15 and J is TRBJ1-5; D gene uncertain. This CDR3 is built from 8 residues. In germline, CDR1 is LNHNV, CDR2 YYDKDF (reference sequence). The CDR3 DNA is TGTAGCAATCAGCCCCAGCATTTT. Its protein is CSNQPQHF.

The sample holds many counts of this clonotype. The rearrangement joins TRBV29-1 to TRBJ1-1; TRBD1 is a possible D gene (5 bases). This CDR3 contains 13 residues. Germline assignment: CDR1 SQVTM and CDR2 ANQGSEA. V lost 7 bases and J 4 bases, leaving 16 bases between the germline ends. The CDR3 reads CSAGTWWGTEAFF. The CDR3 bases are TGCAGCGCTGGGACGTGGTGGGGCACTGAAGCTTTCTTT.

This clonotype was detected ten times or more. This rearrangement joins TRBV10-3 to TRBJ1-6; unclear D gene. The CDR3 contains 12 residues. Germline V gene sequence: CDR1 ENHRY, CDR2 SYGVKD. V was cut by 6 bases and J by 7 bases, with 7 bases left in between. The CDR3 spells CAIRQSNSPLHF. The CDR3 DNA follows: TGTGCCATCAGGCAGTCAAATTCACCCCTCCACTTT.

This clonotype was detected many times. V and J are TRBV7-2 and TRBJ2-1; D ambiguous. The germline V gene encodes CDR1 SGHTA and CDR2 FQGNSA. This CDR3 has 14 amino acids. Trimming took off 4 bases at V and 2 bases at J, with 9 bases between the two ends. The CDR3: CASSSSSPYNEQFF. CDR3 bases: TGTGCCAGCAGCTCATCCTCCCCCTACAATGAGCAGTTCTTC.

This clonotype appeared many times. The rearrangement joins TRBV10-2 to TRBJ2-5; D call uncertain. The V gene lost 2 bases and the J gene lost 5 bases, with 9 bases spanning the gap. The CDR3 loop spans 13 amino acids. The germline V gene encodes CDR1 WSHSY and CDR2 SAAADI. This CDR3 is CASSEGVGETQYF. In nucleotides, the CDR3 is TGCGCCAGCAGTGAGGGGGTGGGGGAGACCCAGTACTTC.

This clonotype was seen at least ten times. The gene calls are TRBV29-1 and TRBJ1-1, with 9 bases matching TRBD1. From germline, CDR1 is SQVTM and CDR2 ANQGSEA. Losses at the gene ends were 6 bases for V and 5 bases for J; bases not matched to a gene: 4. The CDR3 covers 12 residues. CDR3 coding DNA: TGCAGCGTGGGACAGGGACAAACTGAAGCTTTCTTT. This translates into CSVGQGQTEAFF.

This clonotype occurred many times. The V and J genes are TRBV10-3 and TRBJ1-1; D gene uncertain. The length of the CDR3 is 15 residues. The V end was cut by 5 bases, the J end by 1 base, with 14 bases between. Germline V CDR1 and CDR2: ENHRY, SYGVKD. The CDR3 protein is CAISTATDANTEAFF. As DNA, the CDR3 is TGTGCCATCAGTACGGCGACGGATGCGAACACTGAAGCTTTCTTT.

This clonotype was seen at least ten times. The rearrangement joins TRBV5-1 to TRBJ2-2, with unresolved D. The germline V gene has CDR1 SGHRS and CDR2 YFSETQ. Trimming stripped 0 bases from V and 4 bases from J, with 7 bases between. This CDR3 spans 14 amino acids. CDR3 sequence reads: CASSLAGSTGELFF. The DNA for the CDR3 is TGCGCCAGCAGCTTGGCCGGAAGCACCGGGGAGCTGTTTTTT.

This clonotype was seen at least ten times. CDR3 sequence (DNA): TGTGCCAGCAGTTACTCGTCGGGGGCAAACTATGGCTACACCTTC. Translated, it gives CASSYSSGANYGYTF. This sequence joins TRBV6-5 and TRBJ1-2; perhaps TRBD1 as D (6 bases). Germline V gene lookup returns CDR1 MNHEY and CDR2 SVGAGI. The CDR3 runs 15 residues. V was pared by 0 bases and J by 2 bases, with 10 bases between.